The 17 T cell receptor beta chains given below trace back to one sample, sequenced in a study of control samples from healthy donors and cancer patients. Assay: immunoSEQ multiplex PCR; the TCRdb copy retains only in-frame clones and omits some. The table shows 100,000 to 150,000 clones, with roughly 90% occurring only once. Sequencing was performed on blood. These receptors originate from a young man in good health.

The chain recombines TRBV7-9 with TRBJ2-1, with TRBD2 matching over 9 bases. V lost 3 bases, J lost 9 bases, and 6 bases stayed unmatched. Germline values: CDR1 SEHNR, CDR2 FQNEAQ (reference sequence). The CDR3 is 14 residues long. Here the CDR3 reads CASSFSGSRGEQFF. The CDR3 DNA follows: TGTGCCAGCAGCTTTAGCGGGAGTAGGGGTGAGCAGTTCTTC.

This clone appeared a few times. This chain connects TRBV7-9 to TRBJ2-7; D is perhaps TRBD1 (6 bases). V lost 1 base, J lost 6 bases, and 16 bases lay in between. CDR3 size: 15 residues. Per the germline V gene, CDR1 is SEHNR and CDR2 is FQNEAQ (reference sequence). The chain's CDR3 is CASSLGQAERGEQYF. DNA of the CDR3: TGTGCCAGCAGCTTAGGACAGGCTGAGAGGGGCGAGCAGTACTTC.

This chain uses TRBV7-2 with TRBJ2-7, with 9 nucleotides matching TRBD2. Losses at the gene ends were 6 bases for V and 2 bases for J; bases not matched to a gene: 2. The CDR3 has 13 amino acids. The germline V gene encodes CDR1 SGHTA and CDR2 FQGNSA. The DNA of the CDR3 is TGTGCCAGCAGAGCGGGAGGACCCTACGAGCAGTACTTC. Translated, it gives CASRAGGPYEQYF.

The chain employs TRBV30 and TRBJ2-3, with TRBD1 matching 11 bases. The CDR3 has 15 residues. The V and J ends lost 7 bases and 3 bases, in that order; junction bases with no gene match: 9. Germline V gives CDR1 GTSNPN, CDR2 SVGIG (reference sequence). In DNA, the CDR3 is TGTGCCTATCAATGGGACAGGGGGGTAACAGATACGCAGTATTTT. It encodes CAYQWDRGVTDTQYF.

V is TRBV11-2 and J is TRBJ1-3; D is unresolved. The CDR3 is 15 residues long. Trimming cost V 3 bases and J 4 bases, with 13 bases left between them. Germline loops: CDR1 SGHAT, CDR2 FQNNGV. The CDR3 nucleotides are TGTGCCAGCAGCTTGGGCCCCCCCGGAGGAAACACCATATATTTT. Its protein is CASSLGPPGGNTIYF.

The chain recombines TRBV10-3 with TRBJ2-2, with a tentative D call TRBD2 (6 bases). V lost 7 bases and J 3 bases, leaving 24 bases between the germline ends. The CDR3 extends over 18 amino acids. Per germline, CDR1 ENHRY and CDR2 SYGVKD. CDR3 residues: CAINQKPRPERDTGELFF. Written as DNA, the CDR3 is TGTGCCATCAATCAAAAACCCAGACCCGAGCGGGACACCGGGGAGCTGTTTTTT.

The chain uses TRBV11-3 and TRBJ2-1, with TRBD1 as a possible D gene (5 bases). The V gene lost 2 bases and the J gene lost 9 bases, with 14 bases spanning the gap. CDR1 and CDR2 from the germline V gene are SGHNT and YENEEA. CDR3 length: 14 residues. The CDR3 bases are TGTGCCAGCAGCTTACGCGCTTTAGGGGCTGAGCAGTTCTTC. As protein: CASSLRALGAEQFF.

This chain joins TRBV7-3 and TRBJ2-1; perhaps TRBD2 as D (6 bases). Trimming shortened V by 2 bases and J by 0 bases, and 8 bases separated the two germline ends. Germline lookup yields CDR1 SGHTA and CDR2 FQGTGA. The CDR3 spans 15 residues. In DNA form, the CDR3 reads TGTGCCAGCAGCTTACTCGGGAGCTCCTACAATGAGCAGTTCTTC. It yields the protein CASSLLGSSYNEQFF.

Comments on this clone: Its ends do not fully match the called genes, so a read error is possible. The rearrangement uses TRBV19 and TRBJ2-1; unclear D gene. CDR1 is LNHDA, CDR2 SQIVND, per germline (reference sequence). This CDR3 is 11 amino acids long. The CDR3: CATTAYTEQFF. CDR3 DNA sequence: TGTGCCACGACCGCCTACACTGAGCAGTTCTTC.

V gene TRBV9 combines with J gene TRBJ2-2; D might be TRBD2 (5 bases). V lost 2 bases, J lost 3 bases, and 11 bases lay in between. CDR3 length: 15 amino acids. In germline, CDR1 is SGDLS, CDR2 YYNGEE. The CDR3 region is CASSVTERYTGELFF. Here the CDR3 DNA reads TGTGCCAGCAGCGTTACAGAGCGGTACACCGGGGAGCTGTTTTTT.

V and J are TRBV27 and TRBJ2-1; 7 bases map to TRBD1. This CDR3 region has 16 residues. V trimming: 6 bases; J trimming: 7 bases; junction bases outside the gene matches: 15. The germline V gene encodes CDR1 MNHEY and CDR2 SMNVEV (reference sequence). Here the CDR3 DNA reads TGTGCCAGCAGCCCTTCCGGGACAGTTAATTCTAATGAGCAGTTCTTC. Translation: CASSPSGTVNSNEQFF.

The chain combines TRBV4-2 with TRBJ2-5; the D gene is possibly TRBD2 (5 bases). This CDR3 has 13 residues. The germline V and J ends were trimmed by 4 bases and 1 base, with 7 bases remaining between them. Germline V CDR1 and CDR2: LGHNA, YNFKEQ. The CDR3 DNA reads as TGTGCCAGCAGCCCTAGCACCCAAGAGACCCAGTACTTC. Translation gives CASSPSTQETQYF.

The chain employs TRBV3-1 (or the pseudogene TRBV3-2) and TRBJ2-7, with 10 bases lining up with TRBD1. V was pared by 4 bases and J by 2 bases, with 5 bases of the junction left unmatched. The CDR3 spans 15 residues. Germline V gene sequence: CDR1 LGHDT, CDR2 YNNKEL (reference sequence). CDR3 sequence (DNA): TGTGCCAGCAGCCTCCCCGGGACAGGGGCCTACGAGCAGTACTTC. This translates into CASSLPGTGAYEQYF.

Only one count was recorded for this clone. The gene calls are TRBV12-3 or TRBV12-4 and TRBJ1-1; TRBD1 might be the D (5 bases). V was pared by 5 bases and J by 5 bases, with 12 bases between. This CDR3 contains 13 residues. The CDR3 loop is CASSSQGETEAFF. In nucleotides, the CDR3 is TGTGCCAGCAGTAGCCAGGGAGAGACTGAAGCTTTCTTT.

The J gene is TRBJ2-7, the V gene TRBV4-1, with 8 bases fitting TRBD1. The trim removed 3 bases at V and 2 bases at J, leaving 12 bases unmatched. This CDR3 has 17 residues. Germline V gene lookup returns CDR1 MGHRA and CDR2 YSYEKL. CDR3 coding DNA: TGCGCCAGCAGCCATGCCCTTGGACAGGGAAGGACCTACGAGCAGTACTTC. Translated, it gives CASSHALGQGRTYEQYF.

DNA of the CDR3: TGTGCCACCGGGGACCGACAGGGTTTAGGCGAGCAGTACTTC. Protein sequence: CATGDRQGLGEQYF. The V call is TRBV15, the J call TRBJ2-7, with TRBD1 matching 7 bases. There are 14 residues in the CDR3. Germline V gene sequence: CDR1 LNHNV, CDR2 YYDKDF (reference sequence). With V trimmed by 8 bases and J by 6 bases, 13 bases remained unmatched.

This clone was seen just once. The V and J genes are TRBV18 and TRBJ2-1; no firm D call. CDR1 is KGHSH, CDR2 LQKENI, per germline. This CDR3 is built from 11 residues. V was shortened by 2 bases and J by 9 bases, with 5 bases between the two germline ends. The CDR3 coding sequence is TGTGCCAGCTCACCAGGACCTGAGCAGTTCTTC. The encoded protein is CASSPGPEQFF.